This TCR beta chain was captured in a study of T cell responses to AZD1222 COVID-19 vaccine. Assay used: immunoSEQ multiplex PCR; TCRdb lists only in-frame clones, some missing. The sample records approximately 100,000 clones, approximately 89% being singletons. Study results and caveats: Sampled repertoires all dated from after the peak T cell response. The reported proportion of spike-specific TCRs targeting unmutated variant regions was nearly half.

Comments on this clone: The antigen is not known.

The source is an adult in good health. Here the sequenced sample was peripheral blood, taken on day 0 of AZD1222 vaccination.

The CDR3 here is CAISELEGEQYF. Here the CDR3 DNA reads TGTGCCATCAGTGAGTTGGAGGGCGAGCAGTACTTC. This rearrangement joins TRBV10-3 to TRBJ2-7, with D possibly TRBD2 on 6 matching bases. The CDR3 runs to 12 residues. The germline V gene encodes CDR1 ENHRY and CDR2 SYGVKD. V was clipped by 1 base and J by 6 bases, with 7 bases between them.